The rows below give T cell receptor beta chains drawn from one sample of a study of blood T cell repertoires in COVID-19. Clones were read by immunoSEQ multiplex PCR, and TCRdb kept only the in-frame ones, dropping some. Among approximately 500,000 clones listed, roughly 85% were seen once. Sequencing was carried out using peripheral blood. The receptors shown here come from a human donor in a cohort sampled during active COVID-19. The CDR3 runs from the conserved cysteine through the conserved F or W. D genes are given only for firm matches. Clone size is shown for a subset of rows, as once, few, many or a class of expanded clone.

TRBV4-3,few,TRBD2,TRBJ2-7,TGCGCCAGCAGCCAAGACCTCGGTCAAGCGGGAGGTATCGAGCAGTACTTC,CASSQDLGQAGGIEQYF
TRBV19,-,TRBD1,TRBJ2-5,TGTGCCACCAGGGACAGGGGAGAGACCCAGTACTTC,CATRDRGETQYF
TRBV19,-,TRBD1,TRBJ1-1,TGTGCCAGTAGTCTCCGGGACAGGGGGATGAACACTGAAGCTTTCTTT,CASSLRDRGMNTEAFF
TRBV6-5,-,-,TRBJ1-4,TGTGCCAGCAGTTACGGGACACGGAATGAAAAACTGTTTTTT,CASSYGTRNEKLFF
TRBV6-2/TRBV6-3,-,TRBD1,TRBJ1-1,TGTGCCAGCAGTTATCACAGGGGGACTGAAGCTTTCTTT,CASSYHRGTEAFF
TRBV5-6,-,-,TRBJ1-2,TGTGCCAGCTGGGACACTCCCAGGGACTATGGCTACACCTTC,CASWDTPRDYGYTF
TRBV10-3,-,TRBD2,TRBJ2-1,TGTGCCATCAGTGGGGCACCCTTGGATGCGGGAGGCACGTACAATGAGCAGTTCTTC,CAISGAPLDAGGTYNEQFF
TRBV29-1,-,-,TRBJ2-5,TGCAGCGTTGCCACCCCAGGACTAACCCGAGAGACCCAGTACTTC,CSVATPGLTRETQYF
TRBV3-1/TRBV3-2,-,TRBD2,TRBJ2-7,TGTGCCAGCAGCCTTGGTTGGCGGGAGGACCTCTACGAGCAGTACTTC,CASSLGWREDLYEQYF
TRBV6-6,few,-,TRBJ1-5,TGTGCCAGCAGTCCACAGTATAGCAATCAGCCCCAGCATTTT,CASSPQYSNQPQHF
TRBV9,-,TRBD1,TRBJ2-6,TGTGCCAGCAGGATGGGACAGGGAAGCTCTGGGGCCAACGTCCTGACTTTC,CASRMGQGSSGANVLTF
TRBV11-2,-,TRBD1,TRBJ2-1,TGTGCCAGCAGCCCTCGACAGGGGAGCACCTACAATGAGCAGTTCTTC,CASSPRQGSTYNEQFF
TRBV27,-,-,TRBJ2-1,TGTGCCAGCAGTTCCCCCACGCAGACAGGATCCTACAATGAGCAGTTCTTC,CASSSPTQTGSYNEQFF
TRBV19,-,-,TRBJ1-4,TGTGCCAGTAGCTCCGGGACAACAAGGGAAAAACTGTTTTTT,CASSSGTTREKLFF
TRBV10-1,once,TRBD2,TRBJ2-3,TGCGCCAGCAGTGAGCGTCTAGCGGGAGGCACAGATACGCAGTATTTT,CASSERLAGGTDTQYF
TRBV30,-,-,TRBJ1-2,TGTGCCTGGAGGGGGGACACCAACTATGGCTACACCTTC,CAWRGDTNYGYTF